The source of this T cell receptor beta chain is a study of T cell changes during pregnancy in multiple sclerosis. Germline CDR1 is GTSNPN and CDR2 is SVGIG (reference sequence). CDR3 length equals 15 residues. V was trimmed by 4 bases and J by 0 bases, leaving 15 bases between them. The protocol was immunoSEQ multiplex PCR, while the TCRdb copy is restricted to in-frame clones and leaves out a portion. The sample consists of approximately 44,000 clones, 70% to 90% of them appearing once. The source is a female donor with multiple sclerosis, enrolled in a pregnancy study. V gene TRBV30 combines with J gene TRBJ1-2, with unresolved D. Specimen: CD4+ T cells from peripheral blood mononuclear cells, collected in the first trimester of pregnancy. This chain's CDR3 is CAWNSLHRSNYGYTF. CDR3 bases: TGTGCCTGGAACTCGCTCCACAGATCTAACTATGGCTACACCTTC.